One TCR beta chain is described in this entry. Its antigen is as yet unknown. Healthy individuals of Caucasian origin from Russia, aged about 6 to 95, served as donors. Researchers report isolating at least 6 million PBMCs per sample. A second about 6 to 12 cycle PCR used barcoded and J-beta primers. MiXCR, run by TCRdb on the 5' RACE reads, gives a single entry per CDR3 protein. The table has about 640,000 distinct CDR3 sequences, approximately 50% seen once. The source of the sample is a study of blood T cells in healthy people across ages. Findings and limits, study-wide: TCR beta diversity, measured per million T cells, fell in a roughly linear way with age. A conclusive naive versus antigen-experienced comparison was prevented by the unsorted PBMCs.

CDR1 ENHRY and CDR2 SYGVKD come from the germline V gene. V lost 9 bases, J lost 5 bases, and 4 bases stayed unmatched. There are 13 residues in the CDR3. The TCR was taken from a man in his 60s in good health. The V gene is TRBV10-3, the J gene TRBJ1-5; 10 nucleotides line up with TRBD1. The sample consisted of blood. The CDR3, as DNA: TGTGCCATGAGACAGGGGGCGGATCAGCCCCAGCATTTT. Residues: CAMRQGADQPQHF.